The 30 T cell receptor beta chains below all came from one sample that was sequenced in a study of Tregs in tolerant kidney transplant recipients. Only in-frame clones appear in the TCRdb table, and some are missing; sequencing was by immunoSEQ multiplex PCR. The data contain tens of thousands of clones, around 90% of them seen just once; the ten biggest clones take up about 0.76%. The sequenced sample consisted of Tregs from blood. The receptors originated from a human donor in good health.

The chain carries TRBV6-5 and TRBJ1-1; D not resolved. The CDR3 consists of 14 residues. Deletions cut 2 bases from V and 11 bases from J, with 18 bases between. Per the germline V gene, CDR1 is MNHEY and CDR2 is SVGAGI. CDR3 DNA: TGTGCCAGCAGTTACCGTAGTAGGTTGGGTTTGGCTTTCTTT. This translates into CASSYRSRLGLAFF.

This clone was found a few times. The J gene is TRBJ2-3, the V gene TRBV25-1; D unclear. The CDR3 extends over 13 amino acids. V shed 4 bases and J shed 3 bases, with 8 bases lying between them. Germline V CDR1 and CDR2: MGHDK, SYGVNS. This CDR3 reads CASSAPFTDTQYF. Written as DNA, the CDR3 is TGTGCCAGCAGTGCCCCCTTTACAGATACGCAGTATTTT.

V gene TRBV11-2 combines with J gene TRBJ2-1; 7 nucleotides line up with TRBD2. Germline CDR1 is SGHAT and CDR2 is FQNNGV. Unmatched junction bases numbered 12, after V lost 3 bases and J lost 7 bases. The CDR3 is 16 amino acids. In nucleotides, the CDR3 is TGTGCCAGCAGCTTGGTCCTCCGGGGAGGGCCGAATGAGCAGTTCTTC. Protein: CASSLVLRGGPNEQFF.

This chain connects TRBV5-4 to TRBJ2-3; 12 nucleotides match TRBD2. The CDR3 contains 15 residues. The V segment lost 7 bases and the J segment 11 bases; nucleotides outside the gene matches: 14. Germline V gives CDR1 SGHNT, CDR2 YYREEE (reference sequence). The CDR3 protein is CASRLGTSGYRRQYF. CDR3 coding DNA: TGTGCCAGCCGCCTCGGGACTAGCGGGTACAGGAGGCAGTATTTT.

This chain links TRBV14 with TRBJ1-1; D might be TRBD1 (5 bases). The CDR3 spans 14 residues. Trimming cost V 1 base and J 4 bases, with 10 bases left between them. Germline CDR1 is SGHDN and CDR2 is FVKESK. The CDR3 loop is CASSQGGYGTEAFF. The DNA of the CDR3 is TGTGCCAGCAGCCAAGGGGGGTACGGCACTGAAGCTTTCTTT.

The chain joins TRBV5-1 to TRBJ2-2; 8 nucleotides agree with TRBD2. Germline CDR1 and CDR2: SGHRS and YFSETQ. CDR3 length equals 16 residues. J lost 2 bases, V lost 2 bases, and 5 bases had no gene match. DNA for the CDR3: TGCGCCAGCAGCTTAATAGCGGGGCTTAACACCGGGGAGCTGTTTTTT. This codes for CASSLIAGLNTGELFF.

The chain combines TRBV19 with TRBJ1-5, with TRBD1 matching over 8 bases. V shed 6 bases and J 3 bases; nucleotides not matched to a gene: 7. Germline-derived CDR1 and CDR2 are LNHDA and SQIVND (reference sequence). The CDR3 runs to 15 residues. CDR3 bases: TGTGCCAGTAGCCACCGGGACAGGATCAATCAGCCCCAGCATTTT. The encoded protein is CASSHRDRINQPQHF.

The V call is TRBV27, the J call TRBJ2-7; maybe TRBD2 (5 bases). The CDR3 runs 14 residues. Germline CDR1 MNHEY, CDR2 SMNVEV (reference sequence). V lost 7 bases, J lost 4 bases, and 17 bases lay in between. The CDR3 protein is CASIRTPGSYEQYF. In nucleotides, the CDR3 is TGTGCCAGCATTAGAACGCCGGGGAGTTACGAGCAGTACTTC.

This clone was picked up one time. The rearrangement joins TRBV5-1 to TRBJ2-3; 12 bases match TRBD2. J gave up 5 bases and V 3 bases, and 7 bases lay outside the gene matches. This CDR3 has 16 residues. Looked up from germline, CDR1 is SGHRS and CDR2 is YFSETQ. CDR3: CASSYLAGGPQDTQYF. In DNA, the CDR3 is TGCGCCAGCAGCTACCTAGCGGGGGGGCCCCAAGATACGCAGTATTTT.

The chain uses TRBV29-1 and TRBJ1-4, with D unresolved. V was trimmed by 0 bases and J by 10 bases, leaving 6 bases between them. CDR1 is SQVTM, CDR2 ANQGSEA, per germline. The CDR3 runs to 11 residues. CDR3: CSVEDRGKLFF. The CDR3 nucleotides read TGCAGCGTTGAAGATCGGGGAAAACTGTTTTTT.

The V and J genes are TRBV7-9 and TRBJ1-1; 9 bases align to TRBD1. V shed 6 bases and J 1 base; nucleotides not matched to a gene: 9. Germline V CDR1 and CDR2: SEHNR, FQNEAQ (reference sequence). The CDR3 sequence is 16 residues long. CDR3 amino acids: CASRASATGGNTEAFF. The CDR3 DNA is TGTGCCAGCAGAGCTTCAGCGACAGGGGGGAACACTGAAGCTTTCTTT.

The chain has TRBV11-2 and TRBJ2-4; 12 positions agree with TRBD2. Trimming at V came to 1 base and at J to 0 bases, leaving 4 bases not matched to a gene. Germline V gives CDR1 SGHAT, CDR2 FQNNGV. This CDR3 spans 18 amino acids. CDR3 sequence (DNA): TGTGCCAGCAGCTTAGTCACTAGCGGGGGGATAGCCAAAAACATTCAGTACTTC. Its protein product is CASSLVTSGGIAKNIQYF.

This chain connects TRBV4-1 to TRBJ1-1, with D uncertain. Germline CDR1 reads MGHRA; CDR2 reads YSYEKL. This CDR3 comprises 16 residues. V was cut by 2 bases and J by 0 bases, with 13 bases left in between. The CDR3, as DNA: TGCGCCAGCAGCCAAACCCCTGGCCTATTGAACACTGAAGCTTTCTTT. Its protein is CASSQTPGLLNTEAFF.

The gene calls are TRBV18 and TRBJ1-1; D is ambiguous. The CDR3 loop spans 14 amino acids. Per germline, CDR1 KGHSH and CDR2 LQKENI. Trimming removed 4 bases from V and 1 base from J, with 10 bases in between. CDR3: CASSLTAGNTEAFF. The CDR3 DNA reads as TGTGCCAGCTCACTAACGGCAGGGAACACTGAAGCTTTCTTT.

CDR3 sequence reads: CASTGDRGYVAFF. CDR3 DNA: TGTGCCAGCACAGGAGACAGGGGGTATGTAGCTTTCTTT. This chain links TRBV7-9 with TRBJ1-1; TRBD1 matches 9 bases. J lost 10 bases, V lost 7 bases, and 10 bases had no gene match. The germline V gene has CDR1 SEHNR and CDR2 FQNEAQ (reference sequence). There are 13 residues in the CDR3.

The V call is TRBV30, the J call TRBJ2-3; the D call may be TRBD1 or TRBD2 (6 bases each). CDR1 is GTSNPN and CDR2 is SVGIG in the germline V gene (reference sequence). The CDR3 consists of 14 residues. V was cut by 4 bases and J by 3 bases, with 14 bases left in between. The CDR3 bases are TGTGCCTGGACTCCTGGAGGGGGGACAGATACGCAGTATTTT. Amino acids: CAWTPGGGTDTQYF.

This sequence joins TRBV11-1 and TRBJ1-1, with D tentatively TRBD1 (6 bases). V was clipped by 3 bases and J by 0 bases, with 17 bases between them. Germline CDR1 is SGHAT and CDR2 is FQDESV (reference sequence). The CDR3 consists of 17 residues. The CDR3 sequence is CASSFPPRQGMNTEAFF. CDR3 nucleotides: TGTGCCAGCAGCTTCCCGCCGAGGCAGGGGATGAACACTGAAGCTTTCTTT.

The CDR3 bases are TGTGCCACCGGACAGGGGAATCAGCCCCAGCATTTT. Translating gives CATGQGNQPQHF. This chain joins TRBV6-6 and TRBJ1-5; 9 positions agree with TRBD1. V lost 10 bases and J lost 4; bases outside the gene matches: 2. Germline-derived CDR1 and CDR2 are MNHNY and SVGAGI (reference sequence). The CDR3 sequence is 12 residues long.

The CDR3 protein is CASSLPGGYGYTF. For the CDR3, the DNA is TGTGCCAGCAGCTTGCCGGGGGGGTATGGCTACACCTTC. This chain connects TRBV5-8 to TRBJ1-2, with D perhaps TRBD1 (5 bases). In germline, CDR1 is SGHTS, CDR2 YDEGEE. The CDR3 is 13 amino acids. V gave up 1 base and J gave up 5 bases, with 9 bases separating them.

The J gene is TRBJ2-3, the V gene TRBV5-4, with no clear D. CDR1 is SGHNT, CDR2 YYREEE, per germline (reference sequence). Trimming removed 4 bases from V and 0 bases from J, with 9 bases in between. This CDR3 is 14 amino acids long. CDR3 residues: CASSVRPSTDTQYF. As DNA, the CDR3 is TGTGCCAGCAGCGTTAGACCTAGCACAGATACGCAGTATTTT. The full variable domain, completed using reference TRBV5-4 and TRBJ2-3, is ETGVTQSPTHLIKTRGQQVTLRCSSQSGHNTVSWYQQALGQGPQFIFQYYREEENGRGNFPPRFSGLQFPNYSSELNVNALELDDSALYLCASSVRPSTDTQYFGPGTRLTVL.

The genes are TRBV7-2 and TRBJ1-2; 10 nucleotides align to TRBD1. The germline V gene encodes CDR1 SGHTA and CDR2 FQGNSA. This CDR3 has 16 residues. V lost 0 bases, J lost 5 bases, and 6 bases stayed unmatched. CDR3 sequence: CASSLARDRGTYGYTF. CDR3 coding DNA: TGTGCCAGCAGCTTAGCCCGGGACAGGGGTACTTATGGCTACACCTTC.

The chain is built from TRBV29-1 and TRBJ2-3; D gene ambiguous. The CDR3 covers 13 residues. Trimming pared 2 bases from V and 2 bases from J, leaving 8 bases between. Germline CDR1 and CDR2: SQVTM and ANQGSEA. CDR3 sequence: CSVEWIPTDTQYF. The CDR3 DNA sequence: TGCAGCGTTGAATGGATACCCACAGATACGCAGTATTTT.

J is TRBJ2-1 and V is TRBV11-3; D is ambiguous. This CDR3 spans 17 amino acids. CDR1 and CDR2 from the germline V gene are SGHNT and YENEEA. V was cut by 5 bases and J by 4 bases, with 21 bases left in between. The CDR3 protein is CASSNNRYTYEYNEQFF. In DNA form, the CDR3 reads TGTGCCAGCAGCAATAACAGATACACTTATGAGTACAATGAGCAGTTCTTC.

V gene TRBV18 combines with J gene TRBJ1-3; D gene ambiguous. Germline CDR1 and CDR2: KGHSH and LQKENI. Trimming removed 1 base at V and 0 bases at J, with 7 bases between. The CDR3 has 15 residues. For the CDR3, the DNA is TGTGCCAGCTCACCACGCGGGAGCTCTGGAAACACCATATATTTT. It yields the protein CASSPRGSSGNTIYF.

The chain recombines TRBV25-1 with TRBJ2-7, with TRBD2 matching 13 bases. The CDR3 runs to 18 residues. Germline lookup yields CDR1 MGHDK and CDR2 SYGVNS. V was clipped by 3 bases and J by 7 bases; unmatched bases: 15. The CDR3 DNA sequence: TGTGCCAGCAGTGACCAGCTTGGACTAGCGGGAGCCAGGGGGGAGCAGTACTTC. This gives the protein CASSDQLGLAGARGEQYF.

The chain carries TRBV9 and TRBJ2-1, with 10 bases identical to TRBD1. The CDR3 runs to 15 residues. CDR1 is SGDLS and CDR2 is YYNGEE in the germline V gene. The ends lost 0 bases at V and 6 bases at J; junction bases unmatched: 3. CDR3 bases: TGTGCCAGCAGCGTAGGGGACAGGGGTTCCAATGAGCAGTTCTTC. It encodes CASSVGDRGSNEQFF.

The J gene is TRBJ2-7, the V gene TRBV7-8; no reliable D call. Germline V gene data show CDR1 as SGHVS and CDR2 as FQNEAQ. Deletions cut 5 bases from V and 5 bases from J, with 10 bases between. This CDR3 contains 12 residues. CDR3 amino acids: CASSIQPNEQYF. CDR3 DNA sequence: TGTGCCAGCAGCATTCAGCCGAACGAGCAGTACTTC.

Note on this clone: One junction end disagrees with the germline gene, perhaps due to a read error. The chain employs TRBV11-2 and TRBJ2-1; 10 bases map to TRBD2. Germline V lookup: CDR1 SGHAT, CDR2 FQNNGV. The CDR3 covers 12 residues. CDR3 in amino acids: CASSLGTSGKVF. The DNA of the CDR3 is TGTGCCAGCAGCTTAGGAACTAGCGGGAAGGTCTTC.

This clone turned up a few times. The chain employs TRBV5-1 and TRBJ2-7; 9 bases are a match to TRBD2. The CDR3 loop spans 16 amino acids. Germline CDR1 is SGHRS and CDR2 is YFSETQ. V shed 0 bases and J 3 bases; nucleotides not matched to a gene: 7. CDR3 amino acids: CASSLGGTSRDYEQYF. CDR3 nucleotides: TGCGCCAGCAGCTTGGGGGGGACTAGCCGAGACTACGAGCAGTACTTC.

The CDR3 spells CSAAGPTNEKLFF. CDR3 DNA sequence: TGCAGCGCCGCCGGGCCAACTAATGAAAAACTGTTTTTT. This chain uses TRBV29-1 with TRBJ1-4; D is uncertain. This CDR3 contains 13 residues. Germline V gene data show CDR1 as SQVTM and CDR2 as ANQGSEA. Trimming pared 7 bases from V and 0 bases from J, leaving 9 bases between. Combining the CDR3 with reference TRBV29-1 and TRBJ1-4 gives the whole variable domain SAVISQKPSRDICQRGTSLTIQCQVDSQVTMMFWYRQQPGQSLTLIATANQGSEATYESGFVIDKFPISRPNLTFSTLTVSNMSPEDSSIYLCSAAGPTNEKLFFGSGTQLSVL.